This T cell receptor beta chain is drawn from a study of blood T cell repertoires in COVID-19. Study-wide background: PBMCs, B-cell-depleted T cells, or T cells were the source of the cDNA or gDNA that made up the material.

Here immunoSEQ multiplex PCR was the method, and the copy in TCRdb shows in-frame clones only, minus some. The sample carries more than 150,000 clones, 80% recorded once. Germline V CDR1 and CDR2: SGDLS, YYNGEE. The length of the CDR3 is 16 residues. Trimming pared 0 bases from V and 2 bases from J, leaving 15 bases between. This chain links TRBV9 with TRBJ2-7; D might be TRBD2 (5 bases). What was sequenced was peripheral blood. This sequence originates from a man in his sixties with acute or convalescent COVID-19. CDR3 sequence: CASSVGGEGIPYEQYF. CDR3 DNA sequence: TGTGCCAGCAGCGTAGGAGGCGAGGGAATCCCCTACGAGCAGTACTTC.